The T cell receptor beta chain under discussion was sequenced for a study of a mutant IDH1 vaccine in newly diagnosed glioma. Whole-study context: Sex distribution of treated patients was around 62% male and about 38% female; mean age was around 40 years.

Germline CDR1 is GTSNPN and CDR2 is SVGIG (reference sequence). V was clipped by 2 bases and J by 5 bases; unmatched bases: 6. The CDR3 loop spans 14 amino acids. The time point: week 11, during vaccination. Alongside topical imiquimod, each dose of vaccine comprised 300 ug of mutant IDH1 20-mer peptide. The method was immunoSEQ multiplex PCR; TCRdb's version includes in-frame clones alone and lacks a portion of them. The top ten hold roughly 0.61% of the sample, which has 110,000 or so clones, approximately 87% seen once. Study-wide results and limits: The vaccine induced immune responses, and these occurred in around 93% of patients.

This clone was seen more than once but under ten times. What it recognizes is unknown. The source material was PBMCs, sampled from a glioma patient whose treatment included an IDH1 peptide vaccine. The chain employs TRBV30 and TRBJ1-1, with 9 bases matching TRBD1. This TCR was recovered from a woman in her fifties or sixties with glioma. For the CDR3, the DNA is TGTGCCTGGAGTCCGACAGGGGGGAGGACTGAAGCTTTCTTT. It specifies CAWSPTGGRTEAFF.